Listed below are T cell receptor beta chains from one sample, sequenced in a study of T-cell memory formation after mild COVID-19. TCRdb reprocessed the 5' RACE reads with MiXCR, giving one entry per CDR3 protein. The repertoire has around 340,000 distinct CDR3 sequences, 20% to 25% of them found once; the top ten carry roughly an eighth. What was sequenced was PBMCs or a T cell subset sorted from them (not recorded which). These receptors came from an adult woman who had mild COVID-19 (a few samples of this study predate the infection). Cell type and time point are not known. Each CDR3 is given with its conserved first and last residue.

V gene: TRBV19; J gene: TRBJ2-1; CDR3 protein: CASSIRRRDNEQFF
V gene: TRBV24-1; J gene: TRBJ2-7; CDR3 protein: CATSKGSVSEQYF
V gene: TRBV11-2; J gene: TRBJ2-3; CDR3 protein: CASSLAGQASDTQYF
V gene: TRBV5-5; J gene: TRBJ1-2; CDR3 protein: CASSLGVEDYGYTF
V gene: TRBV6-2/TRBV6-3; J gene: TRBJ1-1; CDR3 protein: CASKLYGPPGEPNTEAFF
V gene: TRBV12-3/TRBV12-4; J gene: TRBJ1-1; CDR3 protein: CASSSLPGGEAFF
V gene: TRBV5-1; J gene: TRBJ2-3; CDR3 protein: CASTRLRAGNTDTQYF
V gene: TRBV7-6; J gene: TRBJ2-5; CDR3 protein: CASSLGGALEETQYF
V gene: TRBV11-2; J gene: TRBJ1-2; CDR3 protein: CASSLEGQLTNYGYTF
V gene: TRBV4-2; J gene: TRBJ2-1; CDR3 protein: CASSQEFSYNEQFF
V gene: TRBV6-5; J gene: TRBJ2-7; CDR3 protein: CATSRGMEQYF
V gene: TRBV7-8; J gene: TRBJ2-2; CDR3 protein: CASSLGARGTGELFF
V gene: TRBV11-2; J gene: TRBJ2-5; CDR3 protein: CASSSGGAKTQYF
V gene: TRBV18; J gene: TRBJ2-7; CDR3 protein: CASSPDFRGGEQYF
V gene: TRBV21-1; J gene: TRBJ1-1; CDR3 protein: CASSSPGTGRRMNTEAFF
V gene: TRBV11-3; J gene: TRBJ1-6; CDR3 protein: CASSLTGQGLNSPLHF
V gene: TRBV4-3; J gene: TRBJ2-5; CDR3 protein: CASSQDRQETQYF
V gene: TRBV7-2; J gene: TRBJ2-7; CDR3 protein: CASSWTSLAEQYF
V gene: TRBV7-9; J gene: TRBJ2-7; CDR3 protein: CASSSGITPYEQYF
V gene: TRBV11-2; J gene: TRBJ2-2; CDR3 protein: CASRFTSGNTGELFF
V gene: TRBV9; J gene: TRBJ2-3; CDR3 protein: CASSVGPSGDTQYF
V gene: TRBV19; J gene: TRBJ2-1; CDR3 protein: CASRGTRSGGSYNEQFF
V gene: TRBV4-3; J gene: TRBJ2-7; CDR3 protein: CASSQDFGVDEQYF
V gene: TRBV18; J gene: TRBJ2-5; CDR3 protein: CASSPLGKETQYF
V gene: TRBV3-1; J gene: TRBJ2-2; CDR3 protein: CASSQWGRFENTGELFF
V gene: TRBV7-9; J gene: TRBJ1-1; CDR3 protein: CASSSTGRRNTEAFF
V gene: TRBV19; J gene: TRBJ2-3; CDR3 protein: CASSTTGTRVRTDTQYF
V gene: TRBV20-1; J gene: TRBJ2-1; CDR3 protein: CSACRGAYNEQFF
V gene: TRBV9; J gene: TRBJ2-5; CDR3 protein: CASSVLAGELETQYF
V gene: TRBV27; J gene: TRBJ2-2; CDR3 protein: CASRGQSETGELFF
V gene: TRBV6-1; J gene: TRBJ2-6; CDR3 protein: CASSAKSSGANVLTF
V gene: TRBV7-2; J gene: TRBJ2-1; CDR3 protein: CASSLHTSEQFF
V gene: TRBV12-3/TRBV12-4; J gene: TRBJ2-3; CDR3 protein: CASSFGSSGRAQTQYF
V gene: TRBV7-2; J gene: TRBJ2-1; CDR3 protein: CASSLGGSAGEQFF
V gene: TRBV4-2; J gene: TRBJ2-5; CDR3 protein: CASSQVWDSGETQYF
V gene: TRBV14; J gene: TRBJ1-1; CDR3 protein: CASSPGTGKENTEAFF
V gene: TRBV10-3; J gene: TRBJ2-1; CDR3 protein: CAITAANEQFF
V gene: TRBV10-3; J gene: TRBJ2-3; CDR3 protein: CAISESSRLAGGGGTDTQYF
V gene: TRBV21-1; J gene: TRBJ2-3; CDR3 protein: CASSKNRLGGVGTDTQYF
V gene: TRBV9; J gene: TRBJ1-1; CDR3 protein: CASSRQGAKAEAFF
V gene: TRBV5-1; J gene: TRBJ2-1; CDR3 protein: CASSLKREVTYNEQFF
V gene: TRBV7-9; J gene: TRBJ2-1; CDR3 protein: CASSSTIGTSGGSSPYNEQFF
V gene: TRBV20-1; J gene: TRBJ2-1; CDR3 protein: CSAKRESSYNEQFF
V gene: TRBV24-1; J gene: TRBJ2-1; CDR3 protein: CATSPGLAYNEQFF
V gene: TRBV6-1; J gene: TRBJ2-1; CDR3 protein: CASSEVGNGRYEQFF
V gene: TRBV6-2/TRBV6-3; J gene: TRBJ2-3; CDR3 protein: CASSFEGKLTDTQYF
V gene: TRBV20-1; J gene: TRBJ2-7; CDR3 protein: CSGVSGGYEQYF
V gene: TRBV15; J gene: TRBJ2-3; CDR3 protein: CATSRARRQVDTQYF
V gene: TRBV20-1; J gene: TRBJ2-1; CDR3 protein: CSARDFGLAGDYNEQFF
V gene: TRBV15; J gene: TRBJ2-3; CDR3 protein: CATGETGGFTDTQYF
V gene: TRBV20-1; J gene: TRBJ2-7; CDR3 protein: CSAREVTGASYEQYF
V gene: TRBV5-1; J gene: TRBJ2-7; CDR3 protein: CASSWGQGSYEQYF
V gene: TRBV6-5; J gene: TRBJ2-7; CDR3 protein: CASREGQGSYEQYF
V gene: TRBV11-3; J gene: TRBJ2-3; CDR3 protein: CASSQGRAQDTQYF
V gene: TRBV7-2; J gene: TRBJ2-5; CDR3 protein: CASSLDLAGAETQYF
V gene: TRBV7-2; J gene: TRBJ2-1; CDR3 protein: CASSLMGLDSNEQFF
V gene: TRBV30; J gene: TRBJ1-1; CDR3 protein: CAWSPGFTNTEAFF